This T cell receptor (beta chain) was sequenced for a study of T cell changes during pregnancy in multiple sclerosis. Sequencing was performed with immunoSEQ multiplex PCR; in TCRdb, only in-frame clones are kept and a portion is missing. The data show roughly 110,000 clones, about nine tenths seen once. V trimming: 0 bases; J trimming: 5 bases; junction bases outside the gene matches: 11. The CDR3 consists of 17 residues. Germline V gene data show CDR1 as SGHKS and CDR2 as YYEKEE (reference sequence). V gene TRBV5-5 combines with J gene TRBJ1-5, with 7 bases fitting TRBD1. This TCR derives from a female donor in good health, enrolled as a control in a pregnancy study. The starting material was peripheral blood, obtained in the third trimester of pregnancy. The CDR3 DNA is TGTGCCAGCAGCTTGGGGGTTGGGCAGGGGGATGATCAGCCCCAGCATTTT. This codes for CASSLGVGQGDDQPQHF.